The 10 T cell receptor beta chains listed next were all sequenced from one sample in a study of tumor and adjacent non-tumor tissue in lung cancer (dated by TCRdb to about 2018). Library preparation employed multiplex PCR. Data came from an Illumina HiSeq 2500. Following protocols modified from ARM-PCR, the researchers constructed TCRbeta libraries through three rounds of nested PCR with primers (Table S4). TCRdb reprocessing: public reads trimmed at Q25 with fastp, clones called with MiXCR, in-frame beta chains kept. Identical CDR3 proteins give one entry, which carries the most common genes and DNA. This sample lists 40,000 to 55,000 distinct CDR3 sequences; about 70% were detected once. The ten largest clonotypes hold approximately 23% of the sample. Bulk unsorted tissue served as the source for RNA extraction, and RNA quality was assessed using a NanoDrop ND-1000 and an Agilent 2100. Normal lung samples were distant non-tumor tissue taken more than 3 cm from the tumor edge.

Sequenced input: distant non-tumor lung tissue. Receptors were obtained from a woman aged 55-75 years with non-small cell lung cancer.

J is TRBJ1-1 and V is TRBV6-2 or TRBV6-3, with TRBD1 as a possible D gene (6 bases). V shed 8 bases and J shed 4 bases, with 17 bases lying between them. This CDR3 is built from 14 residues. The germline V gene encodes CDR1 MNHEY and CDR2 SVGEGT. CDR3 nucleotides: TGTGCCAGCGATTACGGACAGCGGGGCACTGAAGCTTTCTTT. Translated, it gives CASDYGQRGTEAFF.

By sample fraction, this clonotype is medium-sized. The chain couples TRBV29-1 to TRBJ2-5; no clear D gene. From germline, CDR1 is SQVTM and CDR2 ANQGSEA. This CDR3 region has 13 residues. V lost 3 bases, J lost 2 bases, and 10 bases lay in between. Here the CDR3 reads CSVDGQLQETQYF. The CDR3 DNA is TGCAGCGTTGATGGGCAGCTTCAAGAGACCCAGTACTTC.

For this clonotype: It may be a read error: a sequence one base away is much more abundant. This chain connects TRBV7-8 to TRBJ2-5, with no clear D. Trimming removed 4 bases from V and 0 bases from J, with 9 bases in between. Germline V gene sequence: CDR1 SGHVS, CDR2 FQNEAQ. This CDR3 is built from 14 residues. The CDR3 spells CASSYLQNQETQYF. CDR3 DNA sequence: TGTGCCAGCAGCTACCTACAGAACCAAGAGACCCAGTACTTC.

In regard to this clonotype: One end of the junction is discordant with germline, which a read error may explain. The CDR3 sequence: CASSPWQGRRHVPNTWDLFF. In DNA, the CDR3 is TGTGCCAGCAGTCCCTGGCAGGGACGACGCCACGTCCCGAACACCTGGGATCTGTTTTTT. V and J are TRBV6-6 and TRBJ2-2; D tentatively fits TRBD1 or TRBD2 (5 bases each). Germline-derived CDR1 and CDR2 are MNHNY and SVGAGI (reference sequence). The length of the CDR3 is 20 residues.

On this clonotype: A much larger clone is a single base away; this may be a read error. The CDR3 spells CASITGTLDGYEQYF. CDR3 nucleotides: TGTGCCAGCATCACGGGGACCCTCGACGGCTACGAGCAGTACTTC. The chain has TRBV5-8 and TRBJ2-7; the D gene could be TRBD1 or TRBD2 (5 bases each). The CDR3 spans 15 residues. The germline V gene encodes CDR1 SGHTS and CDR2 YDEGEE. V was pared by 6 bases and J by 3 bases, with 19 bases between.

As for this clonotype: The junction shows a germline mismatch at one end, possibly a read error. The chain is built from TRBV29-1 and TRBJ2-1; possibly TRBD2 for D (5 bases). The V gene's germline CDR1 is SQVTM and CDR2 ANQGSEA. This CDR3 has 15 residues. Here the CDR3 DNA reads TGCTGCGTTATTGAGGGCAGGTCTCCCTACAATGTGCAGTTCTTC. It is translated as CCVIEGRSPYNVQFF.

Notes on this clonotype: A junction boundary mismatches the germline segment, possibly from a read error. V is TRBV11-1 and J is TRBJ1-3, with a tentative D call TRBD1 (6 bases). This CDR3 region has 13 residues. The germline gives CDR1 SGHAT, CDR2 FQDESV (reference sequence). This CDR3 is CASSTVRGNTIHF. The CDR3 nucleotides read TGTGCCAGCAGCACCGTCAGGGGAAACACCATACATTTT.

Concerning this clonotype itself: Here the CDR3 omits its conserved ending phenylalanine or tryptophan, so a read error is the likely source. This chain connects TRBV5-5 to TRBJ2-5; possible D gene TRBD1, 6 bases. Germline-derived CDR1 and CDR2 are SGHKS and YYEKEE (reference sequence). The CDR3 contains 15 residues. Between the trimmed V and J ends, which lost 7 bases and 5 bases, there was a span of 21 bases. The CDR3 coding sequence is TGTGCCAGCGGCCCACAACCCCAGGGGTTGGAGACCCAGTACCTC. As protein: CASGPQPQGLETQYL.

Worth noting for this clonotype: The junction does not match germline at one end; this may be a read error. The chain recombines TRBV6-5 with TRBJ2-6, with D possibly called TRBD1 or TRBD2 (6 bases each). The CDR3 totals 16 residues. Germline V gene data show CDR1 as MNHEY and CDR2 as SVGAGI. The CDR3 nucleotides are TGTACCAGCAGCCAACAGGGAGGAGGGGGGGCCAACGTCCTGACTTTC. Protein product: CTSSQQGGGGANVLTF.

On this clonotype itself: At one of its ends the junction is not consistent with the germline gene, which may arise from a read error. The chain joins TRBV6-1 to TRBJ2-3; D is undetermined. Germline V CDR1 and CDR2: MNHNS, SASEGT. The CDR3 contains 11 residues. In nucleotides, the CDR3 is TGTGCCGCCTCGAACACAGATACGCGGTATTTT. This translates into CAASNTDTRYF.